Listed below are T cell receptor beta chains from one sample, sequenced in a study of control samples from healthy donors and cancer patients. Only in-frame clones appear in the TCRdb table, and some are missing; sequencing was by immunoSEQ multiplex PCR. The repertoire holds 50,000 or so clones, 88% seen once, with approximately 3.8% in the top ten. Source material: blood. The receptors were gathered from a man over 45 in good health. Each CDR3 is given with its conserved first and last residue. A D gene is named only where the DNA matches it firmly. Rows give clone size only sometimes, using once, few, many, or a class for an expanded clone.

size	V	D	J	DNA	CDR3
NA	TRBV10-3	NA	TRBJ2-7	TGTGCCATCAGTGAGTCTGGCGGGTGGGCCTACGAGCAGTACTTC	CAISESGGWAYEQYF
NA	TRBV3-1/TRBV3-2	TRBD1	TRBJ1-4	TGTGCCAGCAACTACAGGGGTATAAATGAAAAACTGTTTTTT	CASNYRGINEKLFF
NA	TRBV29-1	NA	TRBJ1-1	TGCAGCGTTGAACCCCAGCAAGCTTTCTTT	CSVEPQQAFF
NA	TRBV6-5	NA	TRBJ1-6	TGTGCCAGCAGTTATCAGGGGACGGATAATTCACCCCTCCACTTT	CASSYQGTDNSPLHF
once	TRBV11-2	NA	TRBJ1-6	TGTGCCAGCAGCCCTGAATTCGGAGGTTCACCCCTCCACTTT	CASSPEFGGSPLHF
once	TRBV9	NA	TRBJ1-1	TGTGCCAGCAGCTACCATGGGGGGTCGAACACTGAAGCTTTCTTT	CASSYHGGSNTEAFF
NA	TRBV6-5	NA	TRBJ2-7	TGTGCCAGCAGTTCGTGGAACCTATTGGCTGAGCAGTACTTC	CASSSWNLLAEQYF
NA	TRBV3-1/TRBV3-2	NA	TRBJ1-1	TGTGCCAGCAGCCTTACGCAGGGTTTGGGCACTGAAGCTTTCTTT	CASSLTQGLGTEAFF
NA	TRBV12-3/TRBV12-4	NA	TRBJ2-4	TGTGCCAGCTCTAGGGTAGCCAAAAACATTCAGTACTTC	CASSRVAKNIQYF
NA	TRBV4-1	NA	TRBJ2-1	TGCGCCAGCAGCCCCGACACAGGGTCATACAATGAGCAGTTCTTC	CASSPDTGSYNEQFF
NA	TRBV6-2/TRBV6-3	TRBD1	TRBJ1-4	TGTGCCAGCAGTTGGGACAGGCGGGAAAAACTGTTTTTT	CASSWDRREKLFF
NA	TRBV13	NA	TRBJ2-3	TGTGCCAGCAGCCCGAAGCGGATAGATACGCAGTATTTT	CASSPKRIDTQYF
few	TRBV11-2	TRBD2	TRBJ2-7	TGTGCCAGCAGCTACCTAGCGGGGTCCTACGAGCAGTACTTC	CASSYLAGSYEQYF
NA	TRBV7-9	TRBD2	TRBJ2-1	TGTGCCAGCAGCTCAACTTGGACTAGCGGGATGAGGAATGAGCAGTTCTTC	CASSSTWTSGMRNEQFF
NA	TRBV7-9	NA	TRBJ1-3	TGTGCCAGCAGCCGGCAGCGGCTGGTCTCTGGAAACACCATATATTTT	CASSRQRLVSGNTIYF
NA	TRBV6-1	NA	TRBJ1-1	TGTGCCAGCAGTGAATTTGCAGAAAATGAAGCTTTCTTT	CASSEFAENEAFF
NA	TRBV24-1	TRBD2	TRBJ2-3	TGTGCCACCAGTGACACGACTAGCGGGAGGGCCCCAGATACGCAGTATTTT	CATSDTTSGRAPDTQYF
NA	TRBV28	TRBD1	TRBJ2-7	TGTGCCAGCAGACGGACAGGGACCTACGAGCAGTACTTC	CASRRTGTYEQYF
NA	TRBV3-1/TRBV3-2	NA	TRBJ2-7	TGTGCCAGCAGCCAATGGGCCTCTCCCTACGAGCAGTACTTC	CASSQWASPYEQYF
NA	TRBV6-2/TRBV6-3	TRBD1	TRBJ1-2	TGTGCCAGCAGTTCCGGACAGGGTAGGATTCGTGGCTACACCTTC	CASSSGQGRIRGYTF
once	TRBV27	NA	TRBJ1-5	TGTGCCAGCAGTTTATTACCGGACAAAAGCAATCAGCCCCAGCATTTT	CASSLLPDKSNQPQHF
NA	TRBV30	NA	TRBJ1-5	TGTGCCTGGAGTGTACTAGGCCGGGATCGGAGTCAGCCCCAGCATTTT	CAWSVLGRDRSQPQHF
NA	TRBV27	TRBD2	TRBJ2-1	TGTGCCAGCAGTTCGCGACTAGCGGGAGGACACAATGAGCAGTTCTTC	CASSSRLAGGHNEQFF
NA	TRBV3-1/TRBV3-2	NA	TRBJ2-5	TGTGCCAGCAGCCAAGCCCCCATGGAGACCCAGTACTTC	CASSQAPMETQYF
few	TRBV27	TRBD2	TRBJ2-1	TGTGCCAGTCAAACCCGACTAGCGGGAGGTTCCAATGAGCAGTTCTTC	CASQTRLAGGSNEQFF
NA	TRBV19	NA	TRBJ2-3	TGTGCCAGTAGTAACCGAGGCACAGCTAATCTTTATACGCAGTATTTT	CASSNRGTANLYTQYF
NA	TRBV5-1	NA	TRBJ2-1	TGCGCCAGCAGCTGGGGGGGGGCTCCCACCTACAATGAGCAGTTCTTC	CASSWGGAPTYNEQFF
NA	TRBV5-1	NA	TRBJ2-2	TGCGCCAGCAGCTTCCAGGACAGTGGCGGGGAGCTGTTTTTT	CASSFQDSGGELFF
once	TRBV12-5	NA	TRBJ1-1	TGTGCTACCTCAACCCGCCTAGGGGGAAACACTGAAGCTTTCTTT	CATSTRLGGNTEAFF
NA	TRBV28	NA	TRBJ2-7	TGTGCCAGCAGGAAGGGACACCTATACGAGCAGTACTTC	CASRKGHLYEQYF
NA	TRBV27	TRBD1	TRBJ1-6	TGTGCCAGCAGTTTACAACAGGGGGCGCGCAATTCACCCCTCCACTTT	CASSLQQGARNSPLHF
few	TRBV28	TRBD1	TRBJ2-7	TGTGCCAGCAGTCCTCGGACAGGGGGGGACGAGCAGTACTTC	CASSPRTGGDEQYF
NA	TRBV7-3	NA	TRBJ2-1	TGTGCCAGCAGCTTAGACAGTTTCAATGAGCAGTTCTTC	CASSLDSFNEQFF